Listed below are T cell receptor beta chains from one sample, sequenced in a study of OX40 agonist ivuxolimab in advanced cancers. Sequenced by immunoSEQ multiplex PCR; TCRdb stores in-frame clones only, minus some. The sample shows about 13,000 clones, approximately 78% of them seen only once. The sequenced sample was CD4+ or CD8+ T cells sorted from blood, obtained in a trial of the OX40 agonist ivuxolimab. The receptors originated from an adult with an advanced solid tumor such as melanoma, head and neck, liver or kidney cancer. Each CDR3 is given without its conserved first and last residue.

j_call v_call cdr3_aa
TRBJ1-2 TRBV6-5 ASSRQGSYGYT
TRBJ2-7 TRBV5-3 ASSLSSGTYEQY
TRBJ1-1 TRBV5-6 ASSLTPMNTEAF
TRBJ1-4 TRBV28 ASSPLWWAATNEKLF
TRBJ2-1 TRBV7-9 ASSFTSETLGDEQF
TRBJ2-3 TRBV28 ASRKWGGTGDTQY
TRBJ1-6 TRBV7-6 ASSQTGNSPLH
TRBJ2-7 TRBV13 ASSPGLADFYEQY
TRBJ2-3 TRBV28 ASSINTDTQY
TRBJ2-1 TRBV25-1 ASSDGGVYNEQF
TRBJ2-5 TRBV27 ASSAHPTGKGETQY
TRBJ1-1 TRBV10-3 AIRRDSLVNTEAF
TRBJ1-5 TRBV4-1 ASSQDHVSNQPQH
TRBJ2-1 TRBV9 ASSVTDSLSYNEQF
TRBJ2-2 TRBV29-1 SGGRTGELF
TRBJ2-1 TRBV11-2 ASSSGSTSGLNEQF
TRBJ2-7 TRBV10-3 AISESKVSGSSYEQY
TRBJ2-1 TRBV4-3 ASSRGTDSYNEQF
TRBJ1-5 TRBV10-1 ASSNKQGDMRMCNQPQH
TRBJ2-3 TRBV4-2 ASSQTGVADTQY
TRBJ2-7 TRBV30 AWSVARGGYEQY
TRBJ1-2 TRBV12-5 ASTKGENYGYT
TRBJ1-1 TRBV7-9 ASSLDEGQGFTEAF
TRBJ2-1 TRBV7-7 ASSLEGGSYNEQF
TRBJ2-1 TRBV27 ASGGTPGDEQF
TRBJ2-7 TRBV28 ASVGRGTYEQY
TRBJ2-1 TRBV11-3 ASSLRTSGYNEQF
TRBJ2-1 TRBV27 ASRAPGTEQF
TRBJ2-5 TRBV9 ASGLSGDSETQY
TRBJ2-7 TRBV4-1 ASSQDWGEPAYEQY
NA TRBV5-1 ASSLVGSSPYYEQY
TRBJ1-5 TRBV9 ASSVAGGDQPQH
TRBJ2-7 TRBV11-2 ASSFQRGGYEQY
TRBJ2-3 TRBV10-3 AIGDGTDTQY
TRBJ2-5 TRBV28 ASSLGFERQETQY
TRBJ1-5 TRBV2 ASNYQGPSNQPQH
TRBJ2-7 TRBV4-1 ASSQGQHLSYEQY
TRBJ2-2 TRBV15 ATSSGGNTGELF
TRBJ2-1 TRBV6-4 ASSDSSDSNEQF
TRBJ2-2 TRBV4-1 ASSSWTGNTGELF
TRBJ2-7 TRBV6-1 ASSAGQGIQTYEQY
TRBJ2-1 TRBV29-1 SQFRGNSYNEQF
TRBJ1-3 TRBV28 ASSLRQAGNTIY
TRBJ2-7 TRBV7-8 ASSLGGGPREQY
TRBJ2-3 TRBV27 ASSFFVGTDTQY
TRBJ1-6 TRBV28 ASSFIRGRNSPLH
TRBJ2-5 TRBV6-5 ASSALQGAQETQY